The 7 T cell receptor beta chains below were found in one sample sequenced in a study of blood T cell repertoires in COVID-19. TCRdb keeps only in-frame clones here, not all; method: immunoSEQ multiplex PCR. The sample holds approximately 200,000 clones; approximately 86% are singletons and the top ten take about 2.3%. Material for sequencing was PBMCs or T cells enriched from blood (not recorded which). The receptors shown here come from a woman under 40 who had recovered from COVID-19.

The J gene is TRBJ1-3, the V gene TRBV19, with D perhaps matching TRBD1 (6 bases). The germline V and J ends were trimmed by 5 bases and 0 bases, with 11 bases remaining between them. CDR3 size: 15 residues. Germline loops: CDR1 LNHDA, CDR2 SQIVND (reference sequence). The CDR3 nucleotides are TGTGCCAGTAGTGAGGACAGTCACTCTGGAAACACCATATATTTT. Protein: CASSEDSHSGNTIYF. The full variable domain, completed using reference TRBV19 and TRBJ1-3, is DGGITQSPKYLFRKEGQNVTLSCEQNLNHDAMYWYRQDPGQGLRLIYYSQIVNDFQKGDIAEGYSVSREKKESFPLTVTSAQKNPTAFYLCASSEDSHSGNTIYFGEGSWLTVV.

The chain uses TRBV5-1 and TRBJ2-2; no reliable D call. Germline V gives CDR1 SGHRS, CDR2 YFSETQ. Trimming left V 1 base short and J 0 bases short, with 7 bases between. CDR3 length: 15 amino acids. CDR3 residues: CASSLNPTNTGELFF. CDR3 nucleotides: TGCGCCAGCAGCTTGAATCCTACGAACACCGGGGAGCTGTTTTTT.

The V call is TRBV12-3 or TRBV12-4, the J call TRBJ1-3; the D is unclear. This CDR3 spans 12 amino acids. Trimming shortened V by 6 bases and J by 9 bases, and 12 bases separated the two germline ends. The CDR3 DNA reads TGTGCCAGCAGCCAACGAGGTATCACCATATATTTT. Protein sequence: CASSQRGITIYF.

This chain uses TRBV24-1 with TRBJ1-2; TRBD1 matches at 9 bases. CDR1 is KGHDR, CDR2 SFDVKD, per germline. J lost 3 bases, V lost 3 bases, and 7 bases had no gene match. This CDR3 spans 16 amino acids. The CDR3 DNA sequence: TGTGCCACCAGTGATCCTTCTCGACAGGGGGACTATGGCTACACCTTC. Translated: CATSDPSRQGDYGYTF.

The chain couples TRBV3-1 (or the pseudogene TRBV3-2) to TRBJ2-3; D is ambiguous. The CDR3 is made up of 13 amino acids. Germline V gene sequence: CDR1 LGHDT, CDR2 YNNKEL (reference sequence). The V and J ends lost 0 bases and 4 bases respectively, with 5 bases between them. CDR3 loop: CASSQDSPDTQYF. In nucleotides, the CDR3 is TGTGCCAGCAGCCAAGACTCCCCAGATACGCAGTATTTT.

The chain has TRBV2 and TRBJ2-3; possible D gene TRBD1, 5 bases. CDR1 is SNHLY and CDR2 is FYNNEI in the germline V gene. V dropped 6 bases and J dropped 2 bases, with 6 bases sitting between them. The CDR3 runs to 12 residues. CDR3 amino acids: CASRDNTDTQYF. Written as DNA, the CDR3 is TGTGCCAGCAGGGACAACACAGATACGCAGTATTTT.

The chain is built from TRBV7-9 and TRBJ2-7, with TRBD2 matching 8 bases. The germline V gene has CDR1 SEHNR and CDR2 FQNEAQ (reference sequence). This CDR3 has 15 amino acids. V trimming: 5 bases; J trimming: 0 bases; junction bases outside the gene matches: 6. In DNA form, the CDR3 reads TGTGCCAGCAGCAAAACTAGCGGCATCTCCTACGAGCAGTACTTC. Amino acids: CASSKTSGISYEQYF.